This TCR beta chain was recovered during a study of CD8 T cells in Susac syndrome. Study-wide background: There were six sequenced Susac syndrome patients with active disease and fewer than 10 in remission.

Germline-derived CDR1 and CDR2 are SQVTM and ANQGSEA. V was clipped by 0 bases and J by 1 base, with 0 bases between them. This CDR3 is built from 11 residues. A quantity of about 0.5 to 1 ug RNA underwent reverse transcription using random hexamers. Amplification of the TCR beta CDR3 was carried out by immunoSEQ multiplex PCR, which spanned a total of 54 Vbeta and 13 Jbeta segments. TCRdb processed the immunoSEQ multiplex PCR reads anew with MiXCR; each CDR3 protein has one entry. Of 130,000 or so distinct CDR3 sequences in the sample, 85% to 95% were seen once. The sequence was obtained from a human donor with Susac syndrome. This chain uses TRBV29-1 with TRBJ1-1; D remains unclear. Sequences were obtained from CD8+ T cells from PBMCs. In nucleotides, the CDR3 is TGCAGCGTTGAAGAGAACACTGAAGCTTTCTTT. Translated: CSVEENTEAFF.